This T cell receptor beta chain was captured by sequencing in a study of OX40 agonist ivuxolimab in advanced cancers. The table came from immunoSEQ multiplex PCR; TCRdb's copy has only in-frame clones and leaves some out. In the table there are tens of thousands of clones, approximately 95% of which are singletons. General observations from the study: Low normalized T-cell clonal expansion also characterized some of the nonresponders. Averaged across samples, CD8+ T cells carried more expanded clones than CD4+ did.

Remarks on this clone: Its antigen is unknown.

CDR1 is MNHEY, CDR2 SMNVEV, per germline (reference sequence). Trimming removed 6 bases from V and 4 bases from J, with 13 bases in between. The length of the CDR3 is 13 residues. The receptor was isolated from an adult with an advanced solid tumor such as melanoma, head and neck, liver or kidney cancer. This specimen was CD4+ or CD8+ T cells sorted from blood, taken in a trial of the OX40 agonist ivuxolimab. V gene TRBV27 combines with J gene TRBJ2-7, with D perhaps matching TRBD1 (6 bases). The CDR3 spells CASSQGQGYEQYF. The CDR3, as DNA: TGTGCCAGCAGCCAAGGTCAGGGGTACGAGCAGTACTTC.